One T cell receptor (beta chain) is described in this entry. What it binds is unknown. These data originate in a study of cytomegalovirus exposure and HLA in healthy donors. Across the whole study: The roughly 120 validation repertoires, a later analysis reported, used the same platform as the 666 first-cohort repertoires.

Libraries were prepared by immunoSEQ multiplex PCR; TCRdb keeps only in-frame clonotypes and omits some of them. This table holds about 330,000 clones, approximately 90% found once. Study-wide findings and caveats: Both high specificity and high sensitivity reportedly marked the classifier's diagnosis of cytomegalovirus status. Specificity for CMV antigens was confirmed in vitro for three of the CMV-associated chains.

From the roughly 120-subject validation cohort, which was separate from the approximately 670-subject first cohort, the donors were drawn. The receptor was derived from a woman in her late teens or twenties in good health and CMV-seronegative. Sequenced: PBMCs.

Here the CDR3 DNA reads TGTGCCAGCAGCTGGGGCGGGGTCCAAGAGACCCAGTACTTC. It yields the protein CASSWGGVQETQYF. The chain is built from TRBV11-3 and TRBJ2-5, with D possibly TRBD2 on 6 matching bases. Looked up from germline, CDR1 is SGHNT and CDR2 is YENEEA. The CDR3 is 14 amino acids. V was clipped by 4 bases and J by 1 base, with 10 bases between them.